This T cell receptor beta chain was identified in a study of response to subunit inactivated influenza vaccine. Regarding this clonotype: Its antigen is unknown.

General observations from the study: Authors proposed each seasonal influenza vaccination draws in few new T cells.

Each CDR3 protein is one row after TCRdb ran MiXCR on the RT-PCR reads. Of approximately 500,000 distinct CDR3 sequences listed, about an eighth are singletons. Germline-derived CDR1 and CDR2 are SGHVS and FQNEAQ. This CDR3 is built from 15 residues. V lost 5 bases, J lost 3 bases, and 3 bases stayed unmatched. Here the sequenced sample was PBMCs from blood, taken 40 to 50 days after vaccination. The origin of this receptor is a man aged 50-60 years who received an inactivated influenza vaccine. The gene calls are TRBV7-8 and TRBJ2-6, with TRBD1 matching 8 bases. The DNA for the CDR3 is TGTGCCAGCAGCCCAGACAGGGGTGGGGCCAACGTCCTGACTTTC. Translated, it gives CASSPDRGGANVLTF. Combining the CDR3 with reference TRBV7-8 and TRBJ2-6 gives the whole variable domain GAGVSQSPRYKVAKRGQDVALRCDPISGHVSLFWYQQALGQGPEFLTYFQNEAQLDKSGLPSDRFFAERPEGSVSTLKIQRTQQEDSAVYLCASSPDRGGANVLTFGAGSRLTVL.